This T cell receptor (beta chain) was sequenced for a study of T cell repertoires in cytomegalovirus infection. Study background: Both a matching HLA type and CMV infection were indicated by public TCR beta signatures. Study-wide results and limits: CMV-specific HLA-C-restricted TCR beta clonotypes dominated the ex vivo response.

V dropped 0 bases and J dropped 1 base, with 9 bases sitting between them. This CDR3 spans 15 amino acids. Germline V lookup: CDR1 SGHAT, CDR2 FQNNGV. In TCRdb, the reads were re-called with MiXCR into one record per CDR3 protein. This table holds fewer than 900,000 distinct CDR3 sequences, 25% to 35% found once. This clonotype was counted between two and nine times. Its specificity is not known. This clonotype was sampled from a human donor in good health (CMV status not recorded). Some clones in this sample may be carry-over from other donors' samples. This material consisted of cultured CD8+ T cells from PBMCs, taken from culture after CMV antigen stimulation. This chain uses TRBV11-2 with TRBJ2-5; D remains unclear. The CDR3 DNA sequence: TGTGCCAGCAGCTTAGATCCGGCAGCCCAAGAGACCCAGTACTTC. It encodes CASSLDPAAQETQYF.